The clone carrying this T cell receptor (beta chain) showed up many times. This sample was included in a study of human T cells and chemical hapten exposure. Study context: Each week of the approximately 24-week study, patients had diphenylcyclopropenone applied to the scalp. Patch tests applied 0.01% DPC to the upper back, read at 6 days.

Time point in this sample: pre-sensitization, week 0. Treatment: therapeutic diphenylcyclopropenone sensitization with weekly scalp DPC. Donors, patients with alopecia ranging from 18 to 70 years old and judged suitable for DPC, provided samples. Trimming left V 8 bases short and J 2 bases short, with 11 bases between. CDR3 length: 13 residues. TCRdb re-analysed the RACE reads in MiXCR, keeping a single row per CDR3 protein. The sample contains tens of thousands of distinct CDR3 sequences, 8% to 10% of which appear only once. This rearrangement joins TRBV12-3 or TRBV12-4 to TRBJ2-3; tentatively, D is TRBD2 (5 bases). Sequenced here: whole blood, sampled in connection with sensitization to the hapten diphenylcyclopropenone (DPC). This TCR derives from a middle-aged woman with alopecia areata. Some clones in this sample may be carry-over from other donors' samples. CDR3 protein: CASARRNTDTQYF. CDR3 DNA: TGTGCCAGCGCGCGGAGGAACACAGATACGCAGTATTTT.